This TCR beta chain was captured by sequencing in a study of a mutant IDH1 vaccine in newly diagnosed glioma. Comment on this clone: Its cognate antigen is unknown.

Time point noted: week 35, safety follow-up. Vaccine doses each comprised 300 ug of mutant IDH1 20-mer peptide, with topical imiquimod. Produced via immunoSEQ multiplex PCR; TCRdb's table is partial and in-frame only. The data show 50,000 to 70,000 clones, 70% to 90% seen once. The V gene end was trimmed by 5 bases and the J gene end by 0 bases; junction bases not matched to a gene: 13. The V gene's germline CDR1 is SGHTA and CDR2 FQGNSA. This CDR3 has 19 amino acids. This specimen consisted of PBMCs, obtained from a glioma patient whose treatment included an IDH1 peptide vaccine. V usage is TRBV7-2 and J usage is TRBJ2-7; 13 bases match TRBD2. The TCR sequence derives from a middle-aged man with glioma. In nucleotides, the CDR3 is TGTGCCAGCAGCCGACACGGGACTAGCGGGATTGGAGGCTCCTACGAGCAGTACTTC. This sequence encodes CASSRHGTSGIGGSYEQYF. The full variable domain, rest sourced from reference TRBV7-2 and TRBJ2-7, is GAGVSQSPSNKVTEKGKDVELRCDPISGHTALYWYRQSLGQGLEFLIYFQGNSAPDKSGLPSDRFSAERTGGSVSTLTIQRTQQEDSAVYLCASSRHGTSGIGGSYEQYFGPGTRLTVT.